These 24 T cell receptor beta chains came from one sample sequenced in a study of CD8 T cells in ankylosing spondylitis. TCRdb re-called the 5' RACE reads through MiXCR, storing one row per CDR3 protein. This sample yields about 200,000 distinct CDR3 sequences, of which 9.5% to 15% are seen a single time; about 15% belongs to the top ten. Material: blood, either unsorted or a sorted T cell fraction (not recorded which). These receptors were obtained from a male donor with ankylosing spondylitis or in good health (not recorded which).

This clonotype was seen a few times. V usage is TRBV6-1 and J usage is TRBJ2-3; D ambiguous. CDR1 and CDR2 (germline): MNHNS, SASEGT. The CDR3 has 16 amino acids. Trimming removed 6 bases from V and 0 bases from J, with 16 bases in between. CDR3 nucleotides: TGTGCCAGCAGGAACCCCGGACCGTCGAGCACAGATACGCAGTATTTT. It translates to CASRNPGPSSTDTQYF.

This sequence joins TRBV7-8 and TRBJ1-3; TRBD1 aligns across 9 bases. Germline CDR1 and CDR2: SGHVS and FQNEAQ. V dropped 4 bases and J dropped 4; count of bases not matched to a gene: 8. The CDR3 extends over 16 amino acids. The CDR3 coding sequence is TGTGCCAGCAGCTCAGGGACAGGGATCGGCGGAAACACCATATATTTT. Translated: CASSSGTGIGGNTIYF.

The J gene is TRBJ2-7, the V gene TRBV4-1; D gene ambiguous. The V gene lost 4 bases and the J gene lost 3 bases, with 10 bases spanning the gap. Germline-derived CDR1 and CDR2 are MGHRA and YSYEKL. This CDR3 has 13 residues. The CDR3 DNA reads as TGCGCCAGCAGCCCCAATTCAGTCTACGAGCAGTACTTC. This encodes CASSPNSVYEQYF.

This rearrangement joins TRBV9 to TRBJ2-5; D gene unclear. This CDR3 spans 15 amino acids. Trimming pared 0 bases from V and 2 bases from J, leaving 11 bases between. Germline values: CDR1 SGDLS, CDR2 YYNGEE. CDR3 nucleotides: TGTGCCAGCAGCGTAGGTCTCCGGGTTCAAGAGACCCAGTACTTC. This encodes CASSVGLRVQETQYF.

The chain couples TRBV7-8 to TRBJ2-5; TRBD2 matches 13 bases. CDR1 is SGHVS and CDR2 is FQNEAQ in the germline V gene. After removal of 4 bases from V and 4 bases from J, the junction contained 6 bases not matched to a gene. The CDR3 spans 16 residues. The CDR3 coding sequence is TGTGCCAGCAGCTCCTTGACTAGCGGGAGGACAGAGACCCAGTACTTC. Encoded protein: CASSSLTSGRTETQYF.

This clonotype appeared a few times. In DNA form, the CDR3 reads TGTGCCAGCAGTTTCTCCGCGGGGCTAGCGGACTACAATGAGCAGTTCTTC. Encoded protein: CASSFSAGLADYNEQFF. The chain carries TRBV27 and TRBJ2-1, with 7 nucleotides matching TRBD2. Germline V gives CDR1 MNHEY, CDR2 SMNVEV (reference sequence). This CDR3 spans 17 amino acids. Germline trimming cut 3 bases from V and 3 bases from J; bases unmatched to any gene: 11.

The chain carries TRBV25-1 and TRBJ2-6; D possibly corresponds to TRBD2 (6 bases). V was shortened by 4 bases and J by 3 bases, with 13 bases between the two germline ends. Germline assignment: CDR1 MGHDK and CDR2 SYGVNS. The CDR3 is 16 amino acids. The CDR3 loop reads CASSAWEAGGANVLTF. The CDR3 region has the DNA TGTGCCAGCAGTGCCTGGGAAGCGGGTGGGGCCAACGTCCTGACTTTC.

V usage is TRBV27 and J usage is TRBJ1-1; no reliable D call. This CDR3 region has 13 residues. With 10 bases removed from V and 1 base from J, the gap between germline ends came to 13 bases. Germline V gene sequence: CDR1 MNHEY, CDR2 SMNVEV (reference sequence). The CDR3 here is CAIRGHPNTEAFF. The CDR3 DNA follows: TGTGCCATTCGAGGGCACCCGAACACTGAAGCTTTCTTT.

This clonotype was counted only a few times. This chain joins TRBV18 and TRBJ1-1; D is possibly TRBD1 (5 bases). The CDR3 length is 14 residues. CDR1 is KGHSH, CDR2 LQKENI, per germline. The V end lost 2 bases, the J end lost 3 bases, and 10 bases lay between the germline ends. DNA for the CDR3: TGTGCCAGCTCACCAAACGGGACTGACACTGAAGCTTTCTTT. It translates to CASSPNGTDTEAFF.

The V gene is TRBV6-1, the J gene TRBJ2-7; 11 bases are a match to TRBD2. The CDR3 loop spans 15 amino acids. The V and J ends lost 6 bases and 3 bases, in that order; junction bases with no gene match: 7. The germline V gene encodes CDR1 MNHNS and CDR2 SASEGT. CDR3 DNA sequence: TGTGCCAGCAGCCCACTAGCGGGGGCCCTCTACGAGCAGTACTTC. This codes for CASSPLAGALYEQYF.

The rearrangement uses TRBV13 and TRBJ2-5, with D perhaps matching TRBD2 (6 bases). Germline V gene data show CDR1 as PRHDT and CDR2 as FYEKMQ (reference sequence). V was clipped by 7 bases and J by 2 bases, with 11 bases between them. This CDR3 contains 13 residues. CDR3 residues: CASTARGQETQYF. CDR3 nucleotides: TGTGCCAGCACTGCTCGGGGGCAAGAGACCCAGTACTTC.

In its sample, this clonotype was seen once. The gene calls are TRBV2 and TRBJ2-7; D not resolved. V lost 1 base and J 2 bases, leaving 9 bases between the germline ends. Germline assignment: CDR1 SNHLY and CDR2 FYNNEI. There are 14 residues in the CDR3. The CDR3 region is CASSEGREPYEQYF. Written as DNA, the CDR3 is TGTGCCAGCAGTGAAGGTAGGGAACCCTACGAGCAGTACTTC. Full variable domain (remainder filled in from reference TRBV2 and TRBJ2-7): EPEVTQTPSHQVTQMGQEVILRCVPISNHLYFYWYRQILGQKVEFLVSFYNNEISEKSEIFDDQFSVERPDGSNFTLKIRSTKLEDSAMYFCASSEGREPYEQYFGPGTRLTVT.

This clonotype has at least ten counts. The J gene is TRBJ2-4, the V gene TRBV4-2; no firm D call. Germline V gives CDR1 LGHNA, CDR2 YNFKEQ. V dropped 4 bases and J dropped 0 bases, with 10 bases sitting between them. This CDR3 spans 15 amino acids. The DNA of the CDR3 is TGTGCCAGCAGCCTCTCGACCCTAGCCAAAAACATTCAGTACTTC. It yields the protein CASSLSTLAKNIQYF.

This clonotype was seen more than once but under ten times. J is TRBJ1-2 and V is TRBV29-1; D gene ambiguous. Trimming pared 1 base from V and 8 bases from J, leaving 14 bases between. Germline lookup yields CDR1 SQVTM and CDR2 ANQGSEA. The CDR3 sequence is 13 residues long. This CDR3 is CSVEVPLSTGYTF. The CDR3 DNA sequence: TGCAGCGTTGAAGTTCCCCTCAGCACAGGCTACACCTTC.

The sample holds a few counts of this clonotype. The chain recombines TRBV24-1 with TRBJ2-1; 9 bases are shared with TRBD2. J was trimmed by 5 bases and V by 3 bases; bases with no gene match: 4. CDR1 and CDR2 (germline): KGHDR, SFDVKD. The CDR3 is made up of 15 amino acids. For the CDR3, the DNA is TGTGCCACCAGTGATGTGTCTAGCGGGGACAATGAGCAGTTCTTC. Translation gives CATSDVSSGDNEQFF.

The rearrangement joins TRBV7-8 to TRBJ1-6, with 8 bases lining up with TRBD1. The CDR3 length is 16 residues. Germline assignment: CDR1 SGHVS and CDR2 FQNEAQ. V lost 5 bases and J lost 9; bases outside the gene matches: 12. The CDR3 nucleotides are TGTGCCAGCAGCCGCCTCGGTGGACAGGGTCTTTCACCCCTCCACTTT. Its translation: CASSRLGGQGLSPLHF. Combining the CDR3 with reference TRBV7-8 and TRBJ1-6 gives the whole variable domain GAGVSQSPRYKVAKRGQDVALRCDPISGHVSLFWYQQALGQGPEFLTYFQNEAQLDKSGLPSDRFFAERPEGSVSTLKIQRTQQEDSAVYLCASSRLGGQGLSPLHFGNGTRLTVT.

This clonotype occurred many times. V and J are TRBV7-9 and TRBJ2-2; D gene uncertain. The ends were cut back, 3 bases at V and 7 bases at J, with 9 bases in the middle. From germline, CDR1 is SEHNR and CDR2 FQNEAQ (reference sequence). The length of the CDR3 is 13 residues. For the CDR3, the DNA is TGTGCCAGCAGCTTTGAATTCGGCGGGGAGCTGTTTTTT. Its protein is CASSFEFGGELFF. Drawing the rest from reference TRBV7-9 and TRBJ2-2, the complete variable domain is DTGVSQNPRHKITKRGQNVTFRCDPISEHNRLYWYRQTLGQGPEFLTYFQNEAQLEKSRLLSDRFSAERPKGSFSTLEIQRTEQGDSAMYLCASSFEFGGELFFGEGSRLTVL.

The rearrangement uses TRBV7-6 and TRBJ1-5, with D perhaps TRBD1 (6 bases). Germline V lookup: CDR1 SGHVS, CDR2 FNYEAQ. The CDR3 is made up of 13 amino acids. V was cut by 8 bases and J by 7 bases, with 15 bases left in between. The DNA of the CDR3 is TGTGCCAGCGGGGTAGGGGGGTCCCAGCCCCAGCATTTT. Its protein is CASGVGGSQPQHF.

This clonotype was observed a handful of times. The rearrangement joins TRBV11-2 to TRBJ2-5, with 8 bases lining up with TRBD1. This CDR3 spans 14 amino acids. Losses at the gene ends were 1 base for V and 5 bases for J; bases not matched to a gene: 3. From germline, CDR1 is SGHAT and CDR2 FQNNGV. This CDR3 reads CASSLARGRETQYF. DNA of the CDR3: TGTGCCAGCAGCTTAGCCAGGGGGCGGGAGACCCAGTACTTC.

The chain couples TRBV30 to TRBJ1-2; 8 bases match TRBD1. V lost 4 bases and J lost 3; bases outside the gene matches: 10. The CDR3 extends over 15 amino acids. CDR1 and CDR2 from the germline V gene are GTSNPN and SVGIG (reference sequence). The CDR3 region is CAWTHRTGPHYGYTF. CDR3 nucleotide sequence: TGTGCCTGGACCCATAGGACAGGGCCACACTATGGCTACACCTTC.

The sample holds a few counts of this clonotype. The chain is built from TRBV4-2 and TRBJ2-7; the D is unclear. Germline V gives CDR1 LGHNA, CDR2 YNFKEQ. V was clipped by 3 bases and J by 7 bases, with 10 bases between them. CDR3 size: 12 residues. CDR3 loop: CASSQGGVEQYF. In nucleotides, the CDR3 is TGTGCCAGCAGCCAGGGTGGAGTAGAGCAGTACTTC.

The rearrangement uses TRBV29-1 and TRBJ2-2, with a tentative D call TRBD2 (7 bases). Trimming shortened V by 0 bases and J by 4 bases, and 12 bases separated the two germline ends. CDR1 SQVTM and CDR2 ANQGSEA come from the germline V gene. The CDR3 is 15 amino acids. The CDR3 loop reads CSVEDRGAGTGELFF. CDR3 coding DNA: TGCAGCGTTGAAGACCGGGGGGCGGGCACCGGGGAGCTGTTTTTT.

V gene TRBV7-8 combines with J gene TRBJ2-5, with TRBD2 matching over 12 bases. Looked up from germline, CDR1 is SGHVS and CDR2 is FQNEAQ. The CDR3 has 15 amino acids. V was pared by 4 bases and J by 4 bases, with 4 bases of the junction left unmatched. For the CDR3, the DNA is TGTGCCAGCAGCTCCCGACTAGCGGGAGTAGAGACCCAGTACTTC. Translated, it gives CASSSRLAGVETQYF.

This clonotype has more than one count but fewer than ten. The V and J genes are TRBV6-6 and TRBJ1-5, with D possibly TRBD1 on 6 matching bases. Trimming left V 2 bases short and J 3 bases short, with 14 bases between. Per germline, CDR1 MNHNY and CDR2 SVGAGI (reference sequence). The length of the CDR3 is 16 residues. CDR3 sequence reads: CASSYARQVANQPQHF. CDR3 bases: TGTGCCAGCAGTTACGCGAGACAGGTAGCCAATCAGCCCCAGCATTTT.